What follows are 21 T cell receptor beta chains derived from one specimen sequenced in a study of molecular identifiers for immune sequencing clone quantification. TCRdb reprocessed the PCR reads with MiXCR, giving one entry per CDR3 protein. The sample has about 510,000 distinct CDR3 sequences, 25% seen once. The sequenced sample consisted of naive CD8+ T cells from blood, with Jurkat cell RNA spiked in. Subset meaning: FACS-sorted CD8+CD4-CCR7+CD45RA+ naive T cells. These receptors came from a human donor in good health. Some libraries in this study had Jurkat cell RNA spiked in.

This clonotype was seen repeatedly, ten times or more. V and J are TRBV28 and TRBJ2-7; TRBD2 matches at 14 bases. J was trimmed by 7 bases and V by 5 bases; bases with no gene match: 10. Germline CDR1 MDHEN, CDR2 SYDVKM. CDR3 length equals 16 residues. The chain's CDR3 is CASSLGLAGAPLEQYF. CDR3 sequence (DNA): TGTGCCAGCAGTCTGGGACTAGCGGGAGCTCCTCTTGAGCAGTACTTC.

With regard to this clonotype: Mismatch with germline at one junction end may stem from a read error. This chain uses TRBV12-3 or TRBV12-4 with TRBJ1-4; D unclear. The CDR3 spans 16 residues. This CDR3 is CASSPFRQSTNEQLFF. Written as DNA, the CDR3 is TGTGCCAGCAGCCCTTTCAGGCAGTCAACTAATGAACAACTGTTTTTT.

A few counts support this clonotype. This sequence joins TRBV4-3 and TRBJ2-3; a weak D match, TRBD2 (5 bases). Germline V gene sequence: CDR1 LGHNA, CDR2 YSLEER. V gave up 0 bases and J gave up 4 bases, with 14 bases separating them. This CDR3 region has 16 residues. The CDR3 is CASSQDLSGWADTQYF. The DNA for the CDR3 is TGCGCCAGCAGCCAAGATCTGAGCGGCTGGGCAGATACGCAGTATTTT.

With regard to this clonotype: One end of the junction fails to match germline, which may point to a read error. The gene calls are TRBV3-1 and TRBJ1-1; possibly TRBD1 for D (5 bases). Per the germline V gene, CDR1 is LGHDT and CDR2 is YNNKEL (reference sequence). There are 13 residues in the CDR3. The CDR3 sequence: CASSQEWGPEALF. For the CDR3, the DNA is TGTGCCAGCAGCCAAGAGTGGGGCCCTGAAGCTCTCTTT.

About this clonotype: One base away lies a much larger clone, so this may be a sequencing read error. J is TRBJ2-7 and V is TRBV24-1; D is uncertain. The germline V and J ends were trimmed by 6 bases and 6 bases, with 14 bases remaining between them. There are 13 residues in the CDR3. Germline CDR1 KGHDR, CDR2 SFDVKD. The CDR3 loop is CATSPPVRPEQYF. CDR3 bases: TGTGCCACCAGTCCCCCCGTTAGGCCCGAGCAGTACTTC.

The J gene is TRBJ1-5, the V gene TRBV6-5; 7 bases agree with TRBD1. The germline V gene has CDR1 MNHEY and CDR2 SVGAGI. V dropped 6 bases and J dropped 2; count of bases not matched to a gene: 16. The CDR3 length is 18 residues. The CDR3 region is CASRPGTAQGGGNQPQHF. Here the CDR3 DNA reads TGTGCCAGCAGGCCCGGGACAGCCCAGGGTGGGGGCAATCAGCCCCAGCATTTT.

This clonotype showed up many times. The chain links TRBV2 to TRBJ2-3, with TRBD1 matching over 7 bases. V trimming: 7 bases; J trimming: 2 bases; junction bases outside the gene matches: 9. Germline lookup yields CDR1 SNHLY and CDR2 FYNNEI. This CDR3 comprises 15 residues. The CDR3 loop is CASIEGAIPTDTQYF. The CDR3 DNA sequence: TGTGCCAGCATCGAGGGGGCTATACCCACAGATACGCAGTATTTT. Combining the CDR3 with reference TRBV2 and TRBJ2-3 gives the whole variable domain EPEVTQTPSHQVTQMGQEVILRCVPISNHLYFYWYRQILGQKVEFLVSFYNNEISEKSEIFDDQFSVERPDGSNFTLKIRSTKLEDSAMYFCASIEGAIPTDTQYFGPGTRLTVL.

The chain links TRBV4-3 to TRBJ2-3; 8 nucleotides agree with TRBD2. This CDR3 is 14 amino acids long. Germline V gene data show CDR1 as LGHNA and CDR2 as YSLEER. Trimming cost V 8 bases and J 2 bases; bases outside gene matches: 6. CDR3 region: CASWGLDPTDTQYF. The CDR3 nucleotides read TGCGCCAGCTGGGGACTAGACCCCACAGATACGCAGTATTTT.

This clonotype was seen at least ten times. The gene calls are TRBV29-1 and TRBJ2-2; 10 bases align to TRBD1. CDR1 and CDR2 from the germline V gene are SQVTM and ANQGSEA. With V trimmed by 2 bases and J by 3 bases, 9 bases remained unmatched. This CDR3 has 17 amino acids. This chain's CDR3 is CSVELRDRGHHTGELFF. Here the CDR3 DNA reads TGCAGCGTTGAATTGCGGGACAGGGGCCATCACACCGGGGAGCTGTTTTTT.

V usage is TRBV7-9 and J usage is TRBJ1-6, with D possibly being TRBD1 (5 bases). V lost 7 bases, J lost 4 bases, and 14 bases lay in between. This CDR3 comprises 15 residues. CDR1 and CDR2 (germline): SEHNR, FQNEAQ (reference sequence). The CDR3 DNA is TGTGCCAGCAAAGTCGACAGCTATTATAATTCACCCCTCCACTTT. Translating gives CASKVDSYYNSPLHF.

In this sample, this clonotype turned up a few times. The junction shows a germline mismatch at one end, possibly a read error. The J gene is TRBJ2-3, the V gene TRBV25-1, with D possibly TRBD2 on 6 matching bases. This CDR3 region has 12 residues. Germline CDR1 reads MGHDK; CDR2 reads SYGVNS. The CDR3 loop reads CASSAPGDTQCF. The CDR3 bases are TGTGCCAGCAGTGCCCCGGGAGATACGCAGTGTTTT.

This clonotype has just a few counts. The V call is TRBV10-3, the J call TRBJ2-5; 9 bases match TRBD2. Germline V lookup: CDR1 ENHRY, CDR2 SYGVKD. CDR3 length: 13 residues. The trim removed 3 bases at V and 5 bases at J, leaving 1 base unmatched. The CDR3 is CAISETSGETQYF. Written as DNA, the CDR3 is TGTGCCATCAGTGAAACTAGCGGGGAGACCCAGTACTTC.

V gene TRBV9 combines with J gene TRBJ2-1; TRBD2 matches at 11 bases. J gave up 1 base and V 7 bases, and 7 bases lay outside the gene matches. Germline V gives CDR1 SGDLS, CDR2 YYNGEE. This CDR3 region has 16 residues. CDR3 nucleotides: TGTGCCAGCGGCCCTAGCGGGAGGACGTCCTACAATGAGCAGTTCTTC. Translated: CASGPSGRTSYNEQFF.

The gene calls are TRBV3-2 and TRBJ2-3; TRBD1 is the table's D call and was not checked against the DNA. TRBV3-2 is assigned pseudogene status. The CDR3 consists of 17 residues. CDR3 region: CASSQEKVGQGRDTQYF. CDR3 bases: TGTGCCAGCAGCCAAGAGAAGGTTGGACAGGGTCGGGATACGCAGTATTTT.

The chain joins TRBV20-1 to TRBJ2-7; a possible D gene is TRBD2 (7 bases). Germline loops: CDR1 DFQATT, CDR2 SNEGSKA (reference sequence). V was shortened by 3 bases and J by 6 bases, with 18 bases between the two germline ends. The CDR3 is made up of 14 amino acids. CDR3 sequence reads: CSASRMRGPCEQYF. The CDR3 coding sequence is TGCAGTGCTAGTAGAATGCGGGGGCCCTGCGAGCAGTACTTC.

As for this clonotype: This may be a read error, as it is one base from a much larger clone. V is TRBV5-4 and J is TRBJ2-7; D gene ambiguous. The length of the CDR3 is 11 residues. The germline V gene encodes CDR1 SGHNT and CDR2 YYREEE (reference sequence). V was trimmed by 0 bases and J by 5 bases, leaving 3 bases between them. The CDR3 spells CASSLDDEQYF. The CDR3 DNA reads as TGTGCCAGCAGCTTGGACGACGAGCAGTACTTC.

This clonotype was seen ten or more times. The genes are TRBV21-1 and TRBJ1-5; TRBD1, the table's D call, was not compared with the DNA. TRBV21-1 is a documented pseudogene. The CDR3 loop spans 15 amino acids. This chain's CDR3 is CASPARGVFNQPQHF. CDR3 coding DNA: TGTGCCAGCCCCGCCCGGGGTGTATTCAATCAGCCCCAGCATTTT.

As to this clonotype: This may be a read error, as it is one base from a much larger clone. The CDR3 loop reads CASTIPTGAPDTQYF. For the CDR3, the DNA is TGTGCCAGCACCATACCGACAGGGGCCCCAGATACGCAGTATTTT. This rearrangement joins TRBV12-3 or TRBV12-4 to TRBJ2-3; TRBD1 agrees at 8 bases. V shed 7 bases and J 4 bases; nucleotides not matched to a gene: 10. This CDR3 is built from 15 residues.

Worth noting for this clonotype: This may be a read error, as it is one base from a much larger clone. The gene calls are TRBV7-9 and TRBJ2-3, with TRBD2 matching over 9 bases. The CDR3 is made up of 16 amino acids. The junction had 12 bases not matched to a gene; V was cut back by 3 bases and J by 8 bases. Germline V gives CDR1 SEHNR, CDR2 FQNEAQ (reference sequence). The CDR3 reads CASSFRGRAVAATQYF. The CDR3 DNA sequence: TGTGCCAGCAGCTTTCGCGGGAGGGCGGTGGCAGCTACGCAGTATTTT.

About this clonotype: This clone may be a read error of a much larger clone one base away. This chain links TRBV28 with TRBJ2-3; TRBD1 agrees at 10 bases. CDR3 length equals 16 residues. Looked up from germline, CDR1 is MDHEN and CDR2 is SYDVKM. DNA of the CDR3: TGTGTCAGCAGTCCCCAGACAGGGGGCATGGCAGATACGCAGTATTTT. Amino acid sequence: CVSSPQTGGMADTQYF.

In this sample, this clonotype turned up a few times. V usage is TRBV29-1 and J usage is TRBJ1-2; a possible D gene is TRBD1 (5 bases). Between the trimmed V and J ends, which lost 6 bases and 8 bases, there was a span of 16 bases. The V gene's germline CDR1 is SQVTM and CDR2 ANQGSEA. CDR3 length: 12 residues. CDR3 protein: CSVPTGAGGYTF. The CDR3 coding sequence is TGCAGCGTGCCCACCGGGGCGGGAGGCTACACCTTC.